This TCR beta chain was sequenced for a study of PD-L1 blockade in urothelial cancer. The repertoire was sequenced with immunoSEQ multiplex PCR; TCRdb's copy has only in-frame clones and lacks some. The sample has tens of thousands of clones; roughly 82% are singletons. The study, taken as a whole, reports: Clones that were tumor-associated expanded more in the blood of durable-benefit patients at 3 weeks.

A remark on this clone: Its antigen is still unknown.

The CDR3 spans 17 residues. Trimming took 0 bases from V and 0 from J, leaving 13 bases between them. The V gene's germline CDR1 is MNHNS and CDR2 SASEGT. The source was PBMCs, collected around atezolizumab (anti-PD-L1) treatment. This clonotype was sampled from a man in his 70s with urothelial cancer. This rearrangement joins TRBV6-1 to TRBJ2-3; D may be TRBD2 (6 bases). CDR3 region: CASSEALRGVSTDTQYF. In nucleotides, the CDR3 is TGTGCCAGCAGTGAAGCCCTACGCGGGGTTAGCACAGATACGCAGTATTTT.